This T cell receptor beta chain was documented in a study of shared T cell receptors in the human thymus. With 1 base clipped from V and 3 bases from J, the junction kept 15 bases outside the gene matches. Per the germline V gene, CDR1 is MGHRA and CDR2 is YSYEKL. CDR3 length: 19 residues. The repertoire was sequenced with immunoSEQ multiplex PCR; TCRdb's copy has only in-frame clones and lacks some. This sample has more than 550,000 clones, with approximately 83% found just once. The sample was also reused in another study, on human thymus T cells. Per that study: The study used thymus tissue resected during corrective heart surgery. Seemingly biased V and J gene usage marked thymic and blood repertoires. Related work found strong thymic repertoire overlap between unrelated individuals.

This sequence originates from a girl younger than two with a congenital heart defect. The rearrangement uses TRBV4-1 and TRBJ1-3; the match to TRBD1 covers 7 bases. The sample comprised thymocytes. The CDR3 region has the DNA TGCGCCAGCAGCCAAGCCGGCCAGGGGGGTATACTCTTTGGAAACACCATATATTTT. It encodes CASSQAGQGGILFGNTIYF.